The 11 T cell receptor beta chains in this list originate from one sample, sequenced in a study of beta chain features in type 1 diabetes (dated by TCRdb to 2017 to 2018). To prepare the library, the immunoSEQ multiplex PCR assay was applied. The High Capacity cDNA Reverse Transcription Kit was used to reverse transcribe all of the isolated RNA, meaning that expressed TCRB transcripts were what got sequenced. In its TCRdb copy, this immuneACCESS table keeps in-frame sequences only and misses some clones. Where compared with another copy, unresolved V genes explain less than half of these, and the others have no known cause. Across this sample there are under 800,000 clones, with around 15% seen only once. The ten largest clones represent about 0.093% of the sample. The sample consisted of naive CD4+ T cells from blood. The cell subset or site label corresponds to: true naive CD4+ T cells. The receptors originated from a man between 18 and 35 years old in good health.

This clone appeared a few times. CDR3 residues: CASSVGALNPYEQYF. The CDR3, as DNA: TGTGCCAGCAGCGTAGGAGCCCTAAACCCTTACGAGCAGTACTTC. V is TRBV9 and J is TRBJ2-7; D is unclear. V shed 0 bases and J shed 4 bases, with 14 bases lying between them. This CDR3 spans 15 amino acids. Germline lookup yields CDR1 SGDLS and CDR2 YYNGEE.

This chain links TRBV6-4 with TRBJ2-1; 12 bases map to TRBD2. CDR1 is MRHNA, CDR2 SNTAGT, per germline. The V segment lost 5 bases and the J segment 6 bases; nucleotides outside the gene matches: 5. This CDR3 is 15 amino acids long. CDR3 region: CASSLLGLAGNEQFF. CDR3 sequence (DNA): TGTGCCAGCAGTCTCCTGGGACTAGCGGGCAATGAGCAGTTCTTC.

This CDR3 reads CASSQPTNPRVTNYGYTF. In DNA, the CDR3 is TGCGCCAGCAGCCAACCTACAAACCCCAGGGTAACTAACTATGGCTACACCTTC. The chain uses TRBV4-1 and TRBJ1-2, with a possible D match to TRBD1 (5 bases). The CDR3 totals 18 residues. CDR1 MGHRA and CDR2 YSYEKL come from the germline V gene. Trimming took off 2 bases at V and 0 bases at J, with 19 bases between the two ends.

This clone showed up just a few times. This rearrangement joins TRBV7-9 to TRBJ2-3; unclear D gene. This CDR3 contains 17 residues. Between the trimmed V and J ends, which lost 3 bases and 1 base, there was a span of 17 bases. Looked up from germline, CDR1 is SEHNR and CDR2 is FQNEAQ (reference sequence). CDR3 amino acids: CASSFRRSVDGTDTQYF. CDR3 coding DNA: TGTGCCAGCAGCTTCCGCCGTTCCGTAGATGGCACAGATACGCAGTATTTT.

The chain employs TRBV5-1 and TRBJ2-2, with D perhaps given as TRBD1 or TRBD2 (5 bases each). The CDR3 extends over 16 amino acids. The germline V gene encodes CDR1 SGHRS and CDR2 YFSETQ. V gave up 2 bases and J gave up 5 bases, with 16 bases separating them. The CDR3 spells CASSFRGQTGTGELFF. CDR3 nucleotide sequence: TGCGCCAGCAGCTTTAGGGGCCAGACGGGAACCGGGGAGCTGTTTTTT.

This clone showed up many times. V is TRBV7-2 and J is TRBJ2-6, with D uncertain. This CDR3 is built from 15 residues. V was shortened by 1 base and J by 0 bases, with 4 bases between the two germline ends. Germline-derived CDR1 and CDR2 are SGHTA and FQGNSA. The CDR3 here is CASSLVPSGANVLTF. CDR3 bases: TGTGCCAGCAGCTTAGTCCCCTCTGGGGCCAACGTCCTGACTTTC. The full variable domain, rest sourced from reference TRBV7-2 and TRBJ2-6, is GAGVSQSPSNKVTEKGKDVELRCDPISGHTALYWYRQSLGQGLEFLIYFQGNSAPDKSGLPSDRFSAERTGGSVSTLTIQRTQQEDSAVYLCASSLVPSGANVLTFGAGSRLTVL.

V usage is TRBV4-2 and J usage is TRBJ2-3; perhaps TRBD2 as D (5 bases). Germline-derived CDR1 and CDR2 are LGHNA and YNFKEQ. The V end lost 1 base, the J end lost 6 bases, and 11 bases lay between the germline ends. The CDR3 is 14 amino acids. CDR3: CASSQVRAADTQYF. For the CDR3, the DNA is TGTGCCAGCAGCCAAGTGAGGGCGGCGGATACGCAGTATTTT.

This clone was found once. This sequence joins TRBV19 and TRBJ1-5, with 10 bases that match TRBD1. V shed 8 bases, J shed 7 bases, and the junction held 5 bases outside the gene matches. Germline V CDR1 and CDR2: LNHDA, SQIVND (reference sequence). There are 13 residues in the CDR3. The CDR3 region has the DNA TGTGCCAGTGACAGGGGGCTGGGGCAGCCCCAGCATTTT. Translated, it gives CASDRGLGQPQHF.

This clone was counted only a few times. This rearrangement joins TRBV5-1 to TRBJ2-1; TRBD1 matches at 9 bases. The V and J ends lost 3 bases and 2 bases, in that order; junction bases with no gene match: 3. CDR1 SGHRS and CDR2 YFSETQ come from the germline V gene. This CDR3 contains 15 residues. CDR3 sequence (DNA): TGCGCCAGCAGCTCCGGGACAGGGCCCTACAATGAGCAGTTCTTC. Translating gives CASSSGTGPYNEQFF.

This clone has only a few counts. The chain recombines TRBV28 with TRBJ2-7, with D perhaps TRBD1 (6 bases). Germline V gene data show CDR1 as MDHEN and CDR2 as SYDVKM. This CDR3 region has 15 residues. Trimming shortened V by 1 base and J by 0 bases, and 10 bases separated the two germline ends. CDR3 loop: CASSLFVTGSYEQYF. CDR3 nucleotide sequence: TGTGCCAGCAGTTTATTTGTGACAGGCTCCTACGAGCAGTACTTC.

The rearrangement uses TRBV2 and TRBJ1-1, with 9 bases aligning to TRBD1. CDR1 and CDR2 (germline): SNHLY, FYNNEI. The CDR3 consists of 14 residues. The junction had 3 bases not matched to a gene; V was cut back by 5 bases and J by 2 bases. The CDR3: CASSLTGGNTEAFF. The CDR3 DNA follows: TGTGCCAGCAGTCTAACAGGGGGCAACACTGAAGCTTTCTTT.